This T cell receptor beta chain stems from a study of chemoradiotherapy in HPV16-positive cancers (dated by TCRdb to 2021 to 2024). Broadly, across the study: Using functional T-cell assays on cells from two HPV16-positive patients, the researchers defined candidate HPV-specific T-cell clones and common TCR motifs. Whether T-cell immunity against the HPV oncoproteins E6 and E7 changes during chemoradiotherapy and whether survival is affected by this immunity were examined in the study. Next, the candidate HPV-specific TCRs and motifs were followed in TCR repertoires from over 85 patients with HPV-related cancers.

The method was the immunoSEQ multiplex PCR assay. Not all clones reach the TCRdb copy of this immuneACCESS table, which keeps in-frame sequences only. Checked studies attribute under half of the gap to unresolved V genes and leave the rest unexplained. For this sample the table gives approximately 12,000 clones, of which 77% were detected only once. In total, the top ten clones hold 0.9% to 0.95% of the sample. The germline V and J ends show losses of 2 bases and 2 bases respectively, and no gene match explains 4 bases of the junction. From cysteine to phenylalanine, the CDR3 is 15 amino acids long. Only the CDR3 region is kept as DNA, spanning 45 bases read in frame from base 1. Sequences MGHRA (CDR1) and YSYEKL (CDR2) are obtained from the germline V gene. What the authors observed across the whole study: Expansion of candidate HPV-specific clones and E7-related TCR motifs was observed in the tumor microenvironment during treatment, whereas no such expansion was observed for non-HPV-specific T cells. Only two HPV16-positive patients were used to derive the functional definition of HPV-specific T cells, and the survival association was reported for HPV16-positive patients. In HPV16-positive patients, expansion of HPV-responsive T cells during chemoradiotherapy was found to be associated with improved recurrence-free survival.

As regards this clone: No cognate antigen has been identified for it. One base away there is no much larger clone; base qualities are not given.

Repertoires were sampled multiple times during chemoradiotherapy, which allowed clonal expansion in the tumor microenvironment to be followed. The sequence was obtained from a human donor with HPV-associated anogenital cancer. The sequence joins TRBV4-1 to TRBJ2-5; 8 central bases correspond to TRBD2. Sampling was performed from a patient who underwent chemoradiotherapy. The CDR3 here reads CASSQIGTRQETQYF. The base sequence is TGCGCCAGCAGCCAAATCGGGACTAGACAAGAGACCCAGTACTTC.